These T cell receptor beta chains were read from a single sample in a study of OX40 agonist ivuxolimab in advanced cancers. The repertoire was sequenced with immunoSEQ multiplex PCR; TCRdb's copy has only in-frame clones and lacks some. The table includes about 78,000 clones, approximately 84% detected once. The sequencing here drew on CD4+ or CD8+ T cells sorted from blood, taken in a trial of the OX40 agonist ivuxolimab. These receptors all come from an adult with an advanced solid tumor such as melanoma, head and neck, liver or kidney cancer. The CDR3 runs from the conserved cysteine through the conserved F or W. D genes are given only for firm matches. Rows give clone size only sometimes, using once, few, many, or a class for an expanded clone.

V: TRBV30; size: -; length: 11; J: TRBJ2-1; D: -; DNA: TGTGCCTGGAAACGCTTAAATGAGCAGTTCTTC; CDR3: CAWKRLNEQFF
V: TRBV19; size: -; length: 16; J: TRBJ2-7; D: -; DNA: TGTGCCAGTAGTGCCCCCGGGACCGGCATGCCCTACGAGCAGTACTTC; CDR3: CASSAPGTGMPYEQYF
V: TRBV27; size: -; length: 13; J: TRBJ1-1; D: -; DNA: TGTGCCAGCAGTTGGGGGGTGAACACTGAAGCTTTCTTT; CDR3: CASSWGVNTEAFF
V: TRBV5-1; size: -; length: 15; J: TRBJ1-1; D: -; DNA: TGCGCCAGCAGTGAGTGGGGGTTAGAGAACACTGAAGCTTTCTTT; CDR3: CASSEWGLENTEAFF
V: TRBV5-5; size: -; length: 15; J: TRBJ2-1; D: -; DNA: TGTGCCAGCAGCTTGGTACATTACTCCTACAATGAGCAGTTCTTC; CDR3: CASSLVHYSYNEQFF
V: TRBV9; size: -; length: 16; J: TRBJ2-5; D: TRBD2; DNA: TGTGCCAGCAGCGTAGTGGGAACTAGCGTTGGGGAGACCCAGTACTTC; CDR3: CASSVVGTSVGETQYF
V: TRBV2; size: -; length: 16; J: TRBJ2-7; D: TRBD2; DNA: TGTGCCAGCAGTGAAGGGGGTCTAGCGGGAATTGGTGAGCAGTACTTC; CDR3: CASSEGGLAGIGEQYF
V: TRBV7-6; size: -; length: 16; J: TRBJ2-7; D: TRBD2; DNA: TGTGCCAGCAGCTTGGGTACTAGCGGGAGCTCCTACGAGCAGTACTTC; CDR3: CASSLGTSGSSYEQYF
V: TRBV2; size: once; length: 15; J: TRBJ2-2; D: -; DNA: TGTGCCAGCAGTGATCTGGTTTCCTTTGCCGGGGAGCTGTTTTTT; CDR3: CASSDLVSFAGELFF
V: TRBV29-1; size: -; length: 14; J: TRBJ2-1; D: TRBD2; DNA: TGCAGCGTGACGACTAGCGGCGTCGGCAATGAGCAGTTCTTC; CDR3: CSVTTSGVGNEQFF
V: TRBV7-8; size: -; length: 13; J: TRBJ2-5; D: -; DNA: TGTGCCAGCAGTCCGACTACGTTGGAGACCCAGTACTTC; CDR3: CASSPTTLETQYF
V: TRBV27; size: -; length: 16; J: TRBJ2-7; D: TRBD2; DNA: TGTGCCACCAGGCGACTAGCGGGAGGTTTGGTCTGGGAGCAGTACTTC; CDR3: CATRRLAGGLVWEQYF
V: TRBV7-2; size: -; length: 14; J: TRBJ2-1; D: TRBD2; DNA: TGTGCCAGCAGGTGGGGACTAGCGGGAGATGAGCAGTTCTTC; CDR3: CASRWGLAGDEQFF
V: TRBV27; size: -; length: 15; J: TRBJ1-6; D: -; DNA: TGTGCCAGCAGCCAAGTCGGTATTTTAAATTCACCCCTCCACTTT; CDR3: CASSQVGILNSPLHF
V: TRBV30; size: once; length: 14; J: TRBJ1-2; D: -; DNA: TGTGCCTTCGCCCTACGGGGGGAGGTGAGGGGCTACACCTTC; CDR3: CAFALRGEVRGYTF
V: TRBV27; size: -; length: 15; J: TRBJ2-1; D: TRBD2; DNA: TGTGCCAGCAGTTCTGCGGGGGGGTCCTACAATGAGCAGTTCTTC; CDR3: CASSSAGGSYNEQFF
V: TRBV29-1; size: once; length: 14; J: TRBJ1-2; D: -; DNA: TGCAGCGTTGAAGATAGGGGCGGGAACTATGGCTACACCTTC; CDR3: CSVEDRGGNYGYTF
V: TRBV12-2; size: -; length: 14; J: TRBJ1-6; D: -; DNA: TGTGCAAGTCGCCACAGGGTTGAGAATTCACCCCTCCACTTT; CDR3: CASRHRVENSPLHF
V: TRBV6-1; size: few; length: 15; J: TRBJ2-7; D: TRBD2; DNA: TGTGCCAGCAACCCCACTAGCGGGAGTAGTTACGAGCAGTACTTC; CDR3: CASNPTSGSSYEQYF
V: TRBV5-4; size: -; length: 13; J: TRBJ2-1; D: -; DNA: TGTGCCAGCAGTCAATCGACGGGACGAGAGCAGTTCTTC; CDR3: CASSQSTGREQFF
V: TRBV9; size: -; length: 16; J: TRBJ1-3; D: -; DNA: TGTGCCAGCAGCGTAAGCATAGGTAACTCTGGAAACACCATATATTTT; CDR3: CASSVSIGNSGNTIYF
V: TRBV6-4; size: -; length: 14; J: TRBJ1-2; D: TRBD1; DNA: TGTGCCAGCAGGGGGACAGTCTCCAAAGGGGGCTACACCTTC; CDR3: CASRGTVSKGGYTF
V: TRBV5-1; size: -; length: 16; J: TRBJ2-1; D: TRBD2; DNA: TGCGCCAGCAGCAGAACTAGCGGGTCAGACTACAATGAGCAGTTCTTC; CDR3: CASSRTSGSDYNEQFF
V: TRBV7-9; size: -; length: 13; J: TRBJ1-1; D: -; DNA: TGTGCCAGCAGCCTAGACTCAAACACTGAAGCTTTCTTT; CDR3: CASSLDSNTEAFF
V: TRBV9; size: once; length: 17; J: TRBJ1-4; D: -; DNA: TGTGCCAGCAGCACCGGGACCCTCTTTCGAACTAATGAAAAACTGTTTTTT; CDR3: CASSTGTLFRTNEKLFF
V: TRBV18; size: -; length: 13; J: TRBJ1-1; D: -; DNA: TGTGCCAGCTCGAAAAGGGGAGACACTGAAGCTTTCTTT; CDR3: CASSKRGDTEAFF
V: TRBV5-8; size: once; length: 15; J: TRBJ1-5; D: TRBD1; DNA: TGTGCCAGCAGCGGGGGACAGGGGGCTGGACAGCCCCAGCATTTT; CDR3: CASSGGQGAGQPQHF
V: TRBV5-1; size: -; length: 13; J: TRBJ1-2; D: -; DNA: TGCGCTATAACCTCGGGGGCGAGCTATGGCTACACCTTC; CDR3: CAITSGASYGYTF
V: TRBV18; size: -; length: 13; J: TRBJ2-5; D: -; DNA: TGTGCCAGCTCACGGACACTCCAAGAGACCCAGTACTTC; CDR3: CASSRTLQETQYF
V: TRBV4-1; size: few; length: 14; J: TRBJ1-2; D: TRBD1; DNA: TGCGCCAGCAGCCAGAGGGACAGAAAAATGGGCTACACCTTC; CDR3: CASSQRDRKMGYTF
V: TRBV5-4; size: -; length: 16; J: TRBJ2-2; D: -; DNA: TGTGCCAGCAGCTTACAACGGGCAGGGGTAGCCGGGGAGCTGTTTTTT; CDR3: CASSLQRAGVAGELFF
V: TRBV2; size: -; length: 12; J: TRBJ1-5; D: -; DNA: TGTGCCAGCAGTGGAATAAATCAGCCCCAGCATTTT; CDR3: CASSGINQPQHF
V: TRBV5-1; size: -; length: 16; J: TRBJ1-1; D: -; DNA: TGCGCCAGCAGACCTAGAACGACGGGGGGAAGCACTGAAGCTTTCTTT; CDR3: CASRPRTTGGSTEAFF
V: TRBV6-5; size: -; length: 14; J: TRBJ1-2; D: -; DNA: TGTGCCAGCAGCACCTCGGAGGGGGGTTCTGGCTACACCTTC; CDR3: CASSTSEGGSGYTF
V: TRBV23-1; size: -; length: 20; J: TRBJ1-3; D: TRBD1; DNA: TGCGCCAGCAGTCTCGACCGGGACAGCCTCTCCCGATCAAGGGGAAACACCATATATTTT; CDR3: CASSLDRDSLSRSRGNTIYF
V: TRBV18; size: -; length: 15; J: TRBJ2-6; D: -; DNA: TGTGCCAGCTCCGTGGGGATTTCTGGGGCCAACGTCCTGACTTTC; CDR3: CASSVGISGANVLTF
V: TRBV6-4; size: -; length: 13; J: TRBJ1-2; D: -; DNA: TGTGCCAGCAAAGGGCAGGAGGCCAATGGCTACACCTTC; CDR3: CASKGQEANGYTF
V: TRBV5-6; size: once; length: 13; J: TRBJ1-1; D: -; DNA: TGTGCCAGCAGCTCGGACGGGGCCTCCTGGGGTTTCTTT; CDR3: CASSSDGASWGFF
V: TRBV7-2; size: -; length: 16; J: TRBJ2-7; D: TRBD1; DNA: TGTGCCAGCAGCTCAGCCAGGGGGCCCGGCTCCTACGAGCAGTACTTC; CDR3: CASSSARGPGSYEQYF
V: TRBV10-3; size: -; length: 14; J: TRBJ1-1; D: -; DNA: TGTGCCATCAGTCCACAGGGAGAGGACACTGAAGCTTTCTTT; CDR3: CAISPQGEDTEAFF
V: TRBV9; size: once; length: 15; J: TRBJ2-1; D: -; DNA: TGTGCCAGCAGCCAGCAGGAGAGAGCCTACAATGAGCAGTTCTTC; CDR3: CASSQQERAYNEQFF
V: TRBV27; size: -; length: 16; J: TRBJ1-6; D: -; DNA: TGTGCCAGCAGTTTTAGAAAACAGCCGAATAATTCACCCCTCCACTTT; CDR3: CASSFRKQPNNSPLHF
V: TRBV6-5; size: -; length: 15; J: TRBJ1-3; D: TRBD1; DNA: TGTGCCAGCAGCGCAGACAGGGGGCCTGGAAACACCATATATTTT; CDR3: CASSADRGPGNTIYF
V: TRBV14; size: -; length: 15; J: TRBJ2-3; D: -; DNA: TGTGCCAGCAGCCTTGTGGGAGGACGCACAGATACGCAGTATTTT; CDR3: CASSLVGGRTDTQYF
V: TRBV6-6; size: -; length: 13; J: TRBJ1-2; D: -; DNA: TGTGCCAGCAGTTACCCAGGGACCTATGGCTACACCTTC; CDR3: CASSYPGTYGYTF
V: TRBV4-1; size: -; length: 14; J: TRBJ1-5; D: -; DNA: TGCGCCAGCAGCCAAGACCTAGGGGTTCAGCCCCAGCATTTT; CDR3: CASSQDLGVQPQHF
V: TRBV28; size: -; length: 15; J: TRBJ1-5; D: -; DNA: TGTGCCAGCAGTTCTAAACAGGCGGTCAATCAGCCCCAGCATTTT; CDR3: CASSSKQAVNQPQHF
V: TRBV5-1; size: -; length: 16; J: TRBJ2-1; D: -; DNA: TGCGCCAGCCTTCCGGACCCCCGGGGGTCAAACAATGAGCAGTTCTTC; CDR3: CASLPDPRGSNNEQFF
V: TRBV2; size: -; length: 13; J: TRBJ2-6; D: -; DNA: TGTGCCAGCAGCCCCGGGTCGAACAACGTCCTGACTTTC; CDR3: CASSPGSNNVLTF
V: TRBV2; size: -; length: 15; J: TRBJ1-5; D: TRBD1; DNA: TGTGCCAGCAGGGCCGGGACAGGGGGATTCGAGCCCCAGCATTTT; CDR3: CASRAGTGGFEPQHF
V: TRBV11-2; size: few; length: 15; J: TRBJ2-7; D: -; DNA: TGTGCCAGCAGCTTCACAGACAGAGGATCCTACGAGCAGTACTTC; CDR3: CASSFTDRGSYEQYF
V: TRBV7-2; size: -; length: 15; J: TRBJ2-7; D: TRBD1; DNA: TGTGCCAGCAGCCGAGGGACAGGGGGAATCTACGAGCAGTACTTC; CDR3: CASSRGTGGIYEQYF
V: TRBV5-1; size: -; length: 12; J: TRBJ1-2; D: -; DNA: TGCGCCAGCAGCTTGAGTAACTATGGCTACACCTTC; CDR3: CASSLSNYGYTF
V: TRBV28; size: -; length: 15; J: TRBJ2-3; D: TRBD1; DNA: TGTGCCAGCAGTCCGACAGGGTGGAAGGGTCTAAGGCAGTATTTT; CDR3: CASSPTGWKGLRQYF